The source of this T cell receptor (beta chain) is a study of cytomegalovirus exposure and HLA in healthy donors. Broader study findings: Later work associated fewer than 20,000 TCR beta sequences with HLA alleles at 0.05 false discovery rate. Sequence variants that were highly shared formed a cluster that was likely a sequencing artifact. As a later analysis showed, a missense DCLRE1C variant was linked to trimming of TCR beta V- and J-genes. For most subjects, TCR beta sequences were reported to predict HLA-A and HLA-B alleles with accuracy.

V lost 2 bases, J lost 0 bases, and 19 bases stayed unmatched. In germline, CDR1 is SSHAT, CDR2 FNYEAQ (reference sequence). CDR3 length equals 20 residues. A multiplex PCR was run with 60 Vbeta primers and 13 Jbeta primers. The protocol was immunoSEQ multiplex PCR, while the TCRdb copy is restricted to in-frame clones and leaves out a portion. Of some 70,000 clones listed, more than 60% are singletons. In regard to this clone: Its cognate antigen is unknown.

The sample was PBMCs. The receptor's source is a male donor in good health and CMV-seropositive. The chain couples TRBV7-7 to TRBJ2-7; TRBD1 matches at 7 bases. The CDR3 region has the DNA TGTGCCAGCAGCTTATGTCTGGGACAGCCTTATAACTTAATCTCCTACGAGCAGTACTTC. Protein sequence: CASSLCLGQPYNLISYEQYF.